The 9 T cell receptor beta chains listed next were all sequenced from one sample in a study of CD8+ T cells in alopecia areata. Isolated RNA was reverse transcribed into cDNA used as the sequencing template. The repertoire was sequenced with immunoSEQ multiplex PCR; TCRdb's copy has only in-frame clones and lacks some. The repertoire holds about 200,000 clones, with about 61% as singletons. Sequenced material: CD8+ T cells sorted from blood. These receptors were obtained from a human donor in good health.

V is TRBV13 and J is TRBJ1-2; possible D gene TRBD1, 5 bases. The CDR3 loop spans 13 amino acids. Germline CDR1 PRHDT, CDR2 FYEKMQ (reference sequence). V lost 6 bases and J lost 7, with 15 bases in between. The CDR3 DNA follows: TGTGCCAGCAGTGACCGAGGGGCGTTTGGCTACACCTTC. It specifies CASSDRGAFGYTF.

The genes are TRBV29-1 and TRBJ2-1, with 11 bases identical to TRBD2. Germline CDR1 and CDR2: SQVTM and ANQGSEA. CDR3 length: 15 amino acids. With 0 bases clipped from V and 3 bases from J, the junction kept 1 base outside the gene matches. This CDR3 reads CSVEDLAGGYNEQFF. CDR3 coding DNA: TGCAGCGTTGAAGATCTAGCGGGGGGCTACAATGAGCAGTTCTTC.

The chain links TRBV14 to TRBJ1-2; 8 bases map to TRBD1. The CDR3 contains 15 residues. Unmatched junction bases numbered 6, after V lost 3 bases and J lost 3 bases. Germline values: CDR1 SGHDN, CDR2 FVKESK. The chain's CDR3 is CASSQTGVRDYGYTF. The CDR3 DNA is TGTGCCAGCAGCCAGACAGGGGTTCGAGACTATGGCTACACCTTC.

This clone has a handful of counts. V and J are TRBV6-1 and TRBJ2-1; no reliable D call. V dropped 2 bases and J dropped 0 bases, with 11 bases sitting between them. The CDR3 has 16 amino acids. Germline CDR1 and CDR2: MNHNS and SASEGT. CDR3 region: CASSEMGLHSYNEQFF. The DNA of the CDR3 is TGTGCCAGCAGTGAAATGGGTCTTCACTCCTACAATGAGCAGTTCTTC.

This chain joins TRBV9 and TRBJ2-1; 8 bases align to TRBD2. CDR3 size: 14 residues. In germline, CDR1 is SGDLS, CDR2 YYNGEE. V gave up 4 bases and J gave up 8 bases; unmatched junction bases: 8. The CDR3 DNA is TGTGCCAGCAGCCTGGGACTAGATGACTATGAGCAGTTCTTC. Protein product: CASSLGLDDYEQFF.

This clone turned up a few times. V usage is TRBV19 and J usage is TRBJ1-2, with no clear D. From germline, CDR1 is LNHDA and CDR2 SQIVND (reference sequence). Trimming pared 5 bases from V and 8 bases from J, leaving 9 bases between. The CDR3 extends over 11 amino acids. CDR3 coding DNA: TGTGCCAGTAGTGATCCTCGGGGCTACACCTTC. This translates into CASSDPRGYTF.

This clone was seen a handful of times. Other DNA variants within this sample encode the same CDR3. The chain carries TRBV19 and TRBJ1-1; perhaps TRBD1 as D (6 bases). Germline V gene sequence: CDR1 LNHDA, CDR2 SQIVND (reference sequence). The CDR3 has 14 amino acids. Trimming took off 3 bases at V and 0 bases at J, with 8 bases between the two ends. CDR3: CASSMGGMNTEAFF. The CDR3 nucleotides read TGTGCCAGTAGTATGGGGGGCATGAACACTGAAGCTTTCTTT.

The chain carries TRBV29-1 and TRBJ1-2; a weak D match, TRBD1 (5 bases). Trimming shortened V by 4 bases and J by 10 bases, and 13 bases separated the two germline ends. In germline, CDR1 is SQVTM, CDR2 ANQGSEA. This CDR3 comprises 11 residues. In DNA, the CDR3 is TGCAGCGTTGGAAGGGACCTTCACTACACCTTC. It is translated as CSVGRDLHYTF.

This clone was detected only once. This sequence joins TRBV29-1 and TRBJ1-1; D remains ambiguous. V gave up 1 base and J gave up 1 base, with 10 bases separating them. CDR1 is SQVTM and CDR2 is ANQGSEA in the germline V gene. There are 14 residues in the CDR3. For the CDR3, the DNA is TGCAGCGTTGAAGGCGCAGGTAGGAACACTGAAGCTTTCTTT. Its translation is CSVEGAGRNTEAFF.